This TCR beta chain was profiled in a study of T cell clones after liver transplantation. On the study more broadly: Post-transplant blood was tracked for graft-donor-reactive T cell clones identified in a pre-transplant mixed lymphocyte reaction. Findings of the study overall: Graft donor-reactive T cells possibly entered the graft instead of undergoing deletion. In two subjects, few donor cells limited the measurable donor-reactive repertoire.

Trimming left V 6 bases short and J 7 bases short, with 24 bases between. Germline CDR1 reads MDHEN; CDR2 reads SYDVKM. This CDR3 has 17 residues. Method: immunoSEQ multiplex PCR; TCRdb's copy keeps in-frame clones and lacks some. The sample consists of about 100,000 clones, around 83% of them appearing once. Comments on this clone: Its antigen is still unknown.

Thawed unstimulated PBMCs were FACS-sorted by CD3, CD4 and CD8 into two populations. The receptor was isolated from a human donor who received a liver transplant. This chain uses TRBV28 with TRBJ1-4; possible D gene TRBD1, 6 bases. The sample consisted of CD4+ T cells from blood, taken before liver transplant. As DNA, the CDR3 is TGTGCCAGCAGCCCAGACAGGACAACGCGGTGGGGTGAAAAACTGTTTTTT. Translating it yields CASSPDRTTRWGEKLFF.